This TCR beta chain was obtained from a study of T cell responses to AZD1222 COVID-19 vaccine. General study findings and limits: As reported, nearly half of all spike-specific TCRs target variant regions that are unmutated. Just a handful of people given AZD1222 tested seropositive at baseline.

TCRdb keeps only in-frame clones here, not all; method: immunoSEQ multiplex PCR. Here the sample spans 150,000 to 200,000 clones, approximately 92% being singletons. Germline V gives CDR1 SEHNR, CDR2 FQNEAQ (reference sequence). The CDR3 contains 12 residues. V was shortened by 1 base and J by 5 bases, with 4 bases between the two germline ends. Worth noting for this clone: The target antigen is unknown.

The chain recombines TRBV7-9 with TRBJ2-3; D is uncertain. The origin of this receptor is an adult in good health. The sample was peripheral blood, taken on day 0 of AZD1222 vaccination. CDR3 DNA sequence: TGTGCCAGCAGCTTAGTCGGAGATACGCAGTATTTT. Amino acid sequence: CASSLVGDTQYF.